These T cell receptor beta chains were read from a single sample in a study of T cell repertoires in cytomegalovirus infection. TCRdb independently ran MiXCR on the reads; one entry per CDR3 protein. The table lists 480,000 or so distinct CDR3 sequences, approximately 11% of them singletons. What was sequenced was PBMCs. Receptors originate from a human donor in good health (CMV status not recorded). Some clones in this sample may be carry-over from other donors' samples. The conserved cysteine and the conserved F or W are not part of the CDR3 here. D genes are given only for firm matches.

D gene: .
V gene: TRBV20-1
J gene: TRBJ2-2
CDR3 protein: SPREHRVTGELF

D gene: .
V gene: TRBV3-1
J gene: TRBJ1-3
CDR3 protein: ASSPTGGNTIY

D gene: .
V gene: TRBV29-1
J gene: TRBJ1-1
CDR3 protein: SVDSQGYEAF

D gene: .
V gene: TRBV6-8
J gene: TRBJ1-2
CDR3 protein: ATESGNGYT

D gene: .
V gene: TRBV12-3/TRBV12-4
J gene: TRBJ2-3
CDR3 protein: ASRPMRPVADTQY

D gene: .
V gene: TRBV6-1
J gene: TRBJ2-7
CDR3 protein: ASREQRQQY

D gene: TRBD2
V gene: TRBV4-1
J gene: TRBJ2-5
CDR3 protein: ASSQRTSGAGETQY

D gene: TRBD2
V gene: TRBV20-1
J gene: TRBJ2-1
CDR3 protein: SARVSGGYNEQF

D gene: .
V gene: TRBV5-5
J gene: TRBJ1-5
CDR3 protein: ASSLGNRAYSNQPQH

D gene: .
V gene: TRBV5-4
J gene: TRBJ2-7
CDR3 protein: ASSPGTYSSYEQY

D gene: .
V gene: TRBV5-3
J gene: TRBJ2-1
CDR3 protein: ASRLGGGRGGEQF

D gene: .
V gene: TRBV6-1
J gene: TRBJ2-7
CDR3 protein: ASSEWVPDYEQY

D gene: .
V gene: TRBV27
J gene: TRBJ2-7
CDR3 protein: ASSLQAGPYEQY

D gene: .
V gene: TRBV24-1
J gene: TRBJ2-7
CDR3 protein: ATSDSTGHHYEQY

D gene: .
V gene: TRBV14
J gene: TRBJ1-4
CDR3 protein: ASSQGGRGEKLF

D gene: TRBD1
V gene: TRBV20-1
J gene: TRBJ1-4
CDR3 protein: SARTGGSWKKLF

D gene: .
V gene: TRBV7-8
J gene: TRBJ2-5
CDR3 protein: ASSGRDSEETQY

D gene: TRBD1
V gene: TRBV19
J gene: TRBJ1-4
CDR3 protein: ASTTGTGGNEKLF

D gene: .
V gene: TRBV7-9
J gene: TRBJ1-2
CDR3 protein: ASSPAGEGGYT

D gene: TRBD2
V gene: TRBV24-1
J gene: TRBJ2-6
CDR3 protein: ATSVSGGTGANVLT

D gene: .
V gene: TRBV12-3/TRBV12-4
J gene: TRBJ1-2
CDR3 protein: ASSRGGFYGYT

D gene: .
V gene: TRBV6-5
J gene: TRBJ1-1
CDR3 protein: ASSYSWQDTEAF

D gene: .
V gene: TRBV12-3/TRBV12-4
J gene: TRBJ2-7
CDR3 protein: ASTPVWYEQY

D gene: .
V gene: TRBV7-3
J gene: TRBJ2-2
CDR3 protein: ASSLPSNGELF

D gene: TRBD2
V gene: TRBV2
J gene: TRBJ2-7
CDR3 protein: ASSSQIRLAINEQY

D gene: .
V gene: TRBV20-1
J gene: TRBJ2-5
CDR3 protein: SASLGAETQY

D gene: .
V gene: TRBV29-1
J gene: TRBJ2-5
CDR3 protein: SATGSQETQY

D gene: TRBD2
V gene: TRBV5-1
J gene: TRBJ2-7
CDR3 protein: ASSSPRGVAGSYEQY

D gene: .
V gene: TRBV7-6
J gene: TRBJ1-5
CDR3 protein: ASSLGEGYSQPQH

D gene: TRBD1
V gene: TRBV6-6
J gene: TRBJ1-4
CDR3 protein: ASSSPMIQGINEKLF

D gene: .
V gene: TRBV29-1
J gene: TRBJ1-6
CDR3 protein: SVVVEEGSPLH

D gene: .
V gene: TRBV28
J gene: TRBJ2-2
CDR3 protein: ASSWGGDTGELF

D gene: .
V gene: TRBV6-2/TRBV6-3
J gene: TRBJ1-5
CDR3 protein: ASTDPPPGHQPQH

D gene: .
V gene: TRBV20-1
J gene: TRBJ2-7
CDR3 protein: SARRTESSYEQY

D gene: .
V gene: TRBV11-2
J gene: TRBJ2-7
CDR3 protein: ASSLQVGEQY

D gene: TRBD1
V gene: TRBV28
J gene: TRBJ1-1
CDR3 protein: ASTRTGGAPEAF

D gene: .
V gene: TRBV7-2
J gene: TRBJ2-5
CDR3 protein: ASSQPGRETQY

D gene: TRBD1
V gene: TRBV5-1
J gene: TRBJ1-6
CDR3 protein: ASSGGQGTHSPLH

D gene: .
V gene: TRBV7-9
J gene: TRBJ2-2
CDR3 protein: ASSQGDPRTGELF